Listed here are 11 T cell receptor beta chains from one sample, sequenced in a study of T cells in Graves' hyperthyroidism and ophthalmopathy. The CDR3 regions of TCR beta were amplified from RNA transcripts. Carried out on the TCR CDR3, a first-round RT-PCR used the HTBI primer set. TCRdb independently ran MiXCR on the multiplex PCR reads; one entry per CDR3 protein. Among about 180,000 distinct CDR3 sequences listed, approximately 15% were seen once. The sample taken for sequencing was blood. The receptors stem from a woman aged 50 to 60 with Graves' hyperthyroidism.

This clonotype has ten or more counts. The CDR3 loop reads CASSPRQGRGTDTQYF. CDR3 bases: TGTGCCAGCAGTCCTAGGCAGGGGAGAGGCACAGATACGCAGTATTTT. J is TRBJ2-3 and V is TRBV2; weak D call: TRBD1 (6 bases). The CDR3 is 16 residues long. The V end lost 5 bases, the J end lost 1 base, and 16 bases lay between the germline ends. Germline CDR1 SNHLY, CDR2 FYNNEI.

This clonotype was seen many times. The chain uses TRBV12-3 or TRBV12-4 and TRBJ2-1; D ambiguous. The CDR3 has 14 amino acids. Trimming took 7 bases from V and 8 from J, leaving 18 bases between them. The DNA for the CDR3 is TGTGCCAGCAAGCCGGGCCCCCCAAACCATGAGCAGTTCTTC. Protein product: CASKPGPPNHEQFF.

This clonotype came up many times. This chain uses TRBV6-1 with TRBJ1-1, with D unresolved. Germline CDR1 is MNHNS and CDR2 is SASEGT. The CDR3 spans 15 residues. V was clipped by 6 bases and J by 10 bases, with 24 bases between them. The CDR3 spells CASSVGLRDKARAFF. The CDR3 DNA reads TGTGCCAGCAGCGTCGGCCTGAGAGACAAGGCACGAGCTTTCTTT.

This clonotype was counted between two and nine times. V is TRBV28 and J is TRBJ2-7; the match to TRBD1 covers 7 bases. V was pared by 2 bases and J by 4 bases, with 5 bases of the junction left unmatched. This CDR3 is 14 amino acids long. Germline V lookup: CDR1 MDHEN, CDR2 SYDVKM. The CDR3 DNA follows: TGTGCCAGCAGTTTAGTGGGACAGCTGTACGAGCAGTACTTC. Translated, it gives CASSLVGQLYEQYF.

The V and J genes are TRBV28 and TRBJ2-7; 13 bases are a match to TRBD2. CDR1 is MDHEN, CDR2 SYDVKM, per germline. The V segment lost 5 bases and the J segment 3 bases; nucleotides outside the gene matches: 7. This CDR3 contains 16 residues. The chain's CDR3 is CASSQTRTSGSYEQYF. For the CDR3, the DNA is TGTGCCAGCAGTCAAACAAGGACTAGCGGGAGCTACGAGCAGTACTTC.

This clonotype occurred a few times. The V and J genes are TRBV29-1 and TRBJ2-3; D possibly matches TRBD1 or TRBD2 (5 bases each). The V gene's germline CDR1 is SQVTM and CDR2 ANQGSEA. The V end lost 1 base, the J end lost 7 bases, and 12 bases lay between the germline ends. The CDR3 has 13 residues. The CDR3 DNA follows: TGCAGCGTTGAAGGAGGGACCATCCATACGCAGTATTTT. It yields the protein CSVEGGTIHTQYF.

This clonotype was seen at least ten times. The gene calls are TRBV7-2 and TRBJ1-2, with D possibly being TRBD1 (5 bases). CDR1 is SGHTA, CDR2 FQGNSA, per germline. This CDR3 spans 16 amino acids. The germline V and J ends were trimmed by 1 base and 6 bases, with 18 bases remaining between them. The CDR3 region is CASSLVVGTQHNGYTF. The CDR3 region has the DNA TGTGCCAGCAGCTTAGTGGTAGGGACCCAACATAATGGCTACACCTTC.

In this sample, this clonotype turned up many times. The chain combines TRBV27 with TRBJ2-7; D assignment may be TRBD1 or TRBD2 (5 bases each). The V end lost 8 bases, the J end lost 11 bases, and 13 bases lay between the germline ends. Germline V gene lookup returns CDR1 MNHEY and CDR2 SMNVEV (reference sequence). This CDR3 is built from 10 residues. The CDR3 here is CASGRDQEYF. DNA for the CDR3: TGTGCCAGCGGCCGGGACCAGGAGTACTTC.

This clonotype was detected ten times or more. The chain uses TRBV20-1 and TRBJ2-1; no definite D call. This CDR3 region has 14 residues. V lost 1 base to trimming and J lost 3 bases, with 10 bases between them. The V gene's germline CDR1 is DFQATT and CDR2 SNEGSKA (reference sequence). CDR3: CSARGQLFYNEQFF. In DNA, the CDR3 is TGCAGTGCTAGAGGCCAGCTCTTCTACAATGAGCAGTTCTTC.

The genes are TRBV19 and TRBJ1-2, with D tentatively TRBD1 (6 bases). V lost 2 bases and J 4 bases, leaving 8 bases between the germline ends. Per the germline V gene, CDR1 is LNHDA and CDR2 is SQIVND (reference sequence). The CDR3 extends over 13 amino acids. CDR3 DNA sequence: TGTGCCAGTAGTATAAAGGGGGTCTATGGCTACACCTTC. This sequence encodes CASSIKGVYGYTF.

This clonotype was seen ten or more times. CDR3 region: CASSSDFLNEQYF. In DNA, the CDR3 is TGTGCCAGCAGCTCTGACTTCCTAAACGAGCAGTACTTC. The chain joins TRBV5-5 to TRBJ2-7; D not certain. From germline, CDR1 is SGHKS and CDR2 YYEKEE (reference sequence). The CDR3 runs to 13 residues. V was trimmed by 3 bases and J by 5 bases, leaving 12 bases between them.